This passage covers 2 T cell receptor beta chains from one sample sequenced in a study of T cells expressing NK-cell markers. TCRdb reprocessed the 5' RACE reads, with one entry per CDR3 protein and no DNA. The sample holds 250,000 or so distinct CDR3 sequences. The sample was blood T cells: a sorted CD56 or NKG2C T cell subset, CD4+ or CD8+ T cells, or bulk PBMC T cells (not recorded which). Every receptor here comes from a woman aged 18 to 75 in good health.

The CDR3 is CASSLAQLAGVGETQYF. The V gene is TRBV7-2, the J gene TRBJ2-5; the D call from TCRdb, TRBD2, cannot be confirmed without DNA. The CDR3 sequence is 17 residues long. Germline-derived CDR1 and CDR2 are SGHTA and FQGNSA.

The CDR3 loop is CASSLEGTANSPLHF. This rearrangement joins TRBV12-3 or TRBV12-4 to TRBJ1-6; the D gene TCRdb calls, TRBD1, cannot be checked with no DNA. The CDR3 consists of 15 residues.